This entry is about one T cell receptor (beta chain). In the original workflow: Cell counts per sample came from amplifying reference gene primers. The protocol was immunoSEQ multiplex PCR, while the TCRdb copy is restricted to in-frame clones and leaves out a portion. The DNA was the basis for D and trimming; V, J and clone size are from that table. The sample shows fewer than 15,000 clones, approximately 90% of them seen only once. The data originate from a study of blood T cell repertoires in COVID-19. Study at large: Samples came from the United States, Italy and Spain, spanning acute and convalescent COVID-19. Sources were T cells, B-cell-depleted T cells, or PBMCs; the material itself was cDNA or gDNA.

The CDR3 runs 15 residues. Per the germline V gene, CDR1 is SGHAT and CDR2 is FQNNGV. Trimming shortened V by 1 base and J by 3 bases, and 11 bases separated the two germline ends. The source of this sequence is a human donor in a cohort sampled during active COVID-19. The sample consisted of peripheral blood. The rearrangement uses TRBV11-2 and TRBJ2-3; a weak D match, TRBD1 (6 bases). Here the CDR3 DNA reads TGTGCCAGCAGCTTAGCGGGAAGGGGGACAGATACGCAGTATTTT. It codes for CASSLAGRGTDTQYF.